Listed here is a single T cell receptor (beta chain). The data are from a study of shared clonotypes between healthy human individuals. V lost 2 bases and J 8 bases, leaving 4 bases between the germline ends. Germline V gene data show CDR1 as MDHEN and CDR2 as SYDVKM. CDR3 size: 11 residues. TCRdb's copy holds only in-frame clones and misses some; the assay was immunoSEQ multiplex PCR. Of hundreds of thousands of clones listed, approximately 96% are singletons. Positive CCR7 selection of CD45RO-negative cells yielded the naive CD8 cells, and terminally differentiated effector memory CD45RA+ cells were excluded.

The chain couples TRBV28 to TRBJ2-1; D is unresolved. Sequenced: naive CD8+ T cells sorted from blood. The sequence derives from a man aged 25-45 years in good health. The CDR3 DNA reads TGTGCCAGCAGTTTAGGACATGAGCAGTTCTTC. Translation gives CASSLGHEQFF.